Below, 7 T cell receptor beta chains from the same sample are listed, as sequenced in a study of cytomegalovirus exposure and HLA in healthy donors (dated by TCRdb to about 2017). The protocol used for the library was the immunoSEQ multiplex PCR assay. For the multiplex PCR, a mixture combining 60 forward primers for TCR Vbeta segments and 13 reverse primers for TCR Jbeta segments was used. The clones in this table, taken by TCRdb from immuneACCESS, are in-frame only. Not every clone is retained; where verified, under half of the shortfall comes from an unresolved V gene, and the cause of the rest is unknown. In all, the sample holds 110,000 to 150,000 clones, and over 75% of those were seen once. The ten largest clonotypes hold about 1.8% of the sample. The sequenced sample was PBMCs. Every receptor here comes from a woman aged 25 to 39 in good health and CMV-seronegative.

V usage is TRBV19 and J usage is TRBJ2-5; D may be TRBD2 (6 bases). Germline V gives CDR1 LNHDA, CDR2 SQIVND (reference sequence). The CDR3 runs 14 residues. V lost 6 bases and J 1 base, leaving 12 bases between the germline ends. The CDR3 region is CASRAGNSQETQYF. CDR3 in DNA: TGTGCCAGTAGGGCGGGGAACAGCCAAGAGACCCAGTACTTC.

This clone is a singleton in its sample. V and J are TRBV27 and TRBJ1-1; D possibly corresponds to TRBD1 (5 bases). The CDR3 extends over 14 amino acids. CDR1 is MNHEY, CDR2 SMNVEV, per germline (reference sequence). The V end was cut by 2 bases, the J end by 0 bases, with 7 bases between. The CDR3 reads CASSLTGMNTEAFF. In DNA form, the CDR3 reads TGTGCCAGCAGTTTAACAGGAATGAACACTGAAGCTTTCTTT.

This rearrangement joins TRBV15 to TRBJ1-6; D is possibly TRBD1 (5 bases). This CDR3 is built from 13 residues. V shed 5 bases and J shed 10 bases, with 12 bases lying between them. In germline, CDR1 is LNHNV, CDR2 YYDKDF (reference sequence). This chain's CDR3 is CATSSRQPSPLHF. Here the CDR3 DNA reads TGTGCCACCAGCTCCCGACAGCCCTCACCCCTCCACTTT. Supplemented by reference TRBV15 and TRBJ1-6, the full variable domain reads DAMVIQNPRYQVTQFGKPVTLSCSQTLNHNVMYWYQQKSSQAPKLLFHYYDKDFNNEADTPDNFQSRRPNTSFCFLDIRSPGLGDTAMYLCATSSRQPSPLHFGNGTRLTVT.

The chain couples TRBV4-1 to TRBJ1-1; the match to TRBD1 covers 11 bases. Germline V gene lookup returns CDR1 MGHRA and CDR2 YSYEKL. There are 17 residues in the CDR3. The trim removed 1 base at V and 7 bases at J, leaving 11 bases unmatched. CDR3 protein: CASSQVGGGQGAGEAFF. The CDR3 DNA reads TGCGCCAGCAGCCAAGTCGGAGGCGGACAGGGGGCTGGTGAAGCTTTCTTT.

The V call is TRBV5-5, the J call TRBJ1-6; weak D call: TRBD1 (6 bases). Germline lookup yields CDR1 SGHKS and CDR2 YYEKEE (reference sequence). The germline V and J ends were trimmed by 3 bases and 8 bases, with 18 bases remaining between them. The CDR3 length is 16 residues. The CDR3: CASSYPSGKGDSPLHF. The CDR3 DNA reads TGTGCCAGCAGCTACCCCAGTGGAAAGGGGGATTCACCCCTCCACTTT.

The chain employs TRBV10-1 and TRBJ2-7; TRBD2 agrees at 8 bases. Trimming at V came to 0 bases and at J to 2 bases, leaving 3 bases not matched to a gene. Germline lookup yields CDR1 WNHNN and CDR2 SYGVQD (reference sequence). The CDR3 covers 15 residues. The CDR3 sequence is CASSESGAGAYEQYF. The CDR3 region has the DNA TGCGCCAGCAGTGAGTCTGGAGCGGGGGCCTACGAGCAGTACTTC.

The sample holds a few counts of this clone. The chain combines TRBV9 with TRBJ2-2, with D possibly matching TRBD2 (7 bases). The germline gives CDR1 SGDLS, CDR2 YYNGEE. The V end was cut by 5 bases, the J end by 5 bases, with 16 bases between. The CDR3 loop spans 15 amino acids. The CDR3 spells CASRGGGGRTGELFF. In nucleotides, the CDR3 is TGTGCCAGCAGGGGTGGGGGGGGCAGGACCGGGGAGCTGTTTTTT. The whole variable domain, filled in from reference TRBV9 and TRBJ2-2, reads DSGVTQTPKHLITATGQRVTLRCSPRSGDLSVYWYQQSLDQGLQFLIQYYNGEERAKGNILERFSAQQFPDLHSELNLSSLELGDSALYFCASRGGGGRTGELFFGEGSRLTVL.